This T cell receptor (beta chain) stems from a study of cytomegalovirus exposure and HLA in healthy donors. The data were produced by immunoSEQ multiplex PCR, yet TCRdb's version contains in-frame clones alone and is incomplete. The sample lists about 130,000 clones, over 80% seen once, with 6.2% in the top ten. The CDR3 runs to 16 residues. The V gene's germline CDR1 is SGHRS and CDR2 YFSETQ. V was clipped by 3 bases and J by 5 bases, with 20 bases between them. This clone was observed once. The gene calls are TRBV5-1 and TRBJ2-5, with D maybe TRBD2 (6 bases). This sequence was found in a woman under 40 in good health and CMV-seropositive. The sample was PBMCs. DNA for the CDR3: TGCGCCAGCAGCTCTTCCCTGACAGCGGCGGGGGAGACCCAGTACTTC. This translates into CASSSSLTAAGETQYF.